This T cell receptor (beta chain) was captured by sequencing in a study of shared clonotypes between healthy human individuals. On the study more broadly: Contributing individuals were two females and a few males aged 18 to 49.

Naivety among CD8 cells was defined by CD45RO negativity and positive CCR7 selection, thereby excluding terminally differentiated effector memory CD45RA+ cells. Assay: immunoSEQ multiplex PCR; the TCRdb copy retains only in-frame clones and omits some. Of about 2 million clones detected, approximately 95% appear once; the ten largest clones hold 0.9% to 1.4%. The ends lost 3 bases at V and 7 bases at J; junction bases unmatched: 4. This CDR3 spans 14 amino acids. Per the germline V gene, CDR1 is SGHDT and CDR2 is YYEEEE. Study-level findings and limits: Non-shared clonotypes displayed generation probabilities falling below those of clonotypes present in all four donors.

Worth noting for this clone: What it binds is not known.

Input material: naive CD8+ T cells sorted from blood. The clonotype comes from a man aged 18 to 30 in good health. The V call is TRBV5-6, the J call TRBJ2-1, with TRBD2 identical over 10 bases. CDR3 bases: TGTGCCAGCAGCTCCGGACTAGCGGCGAATGAGCAGTTCTTC. This sequence encodes CASSSGLAANEQFF.